One and the same sample provided the 27 T cell receptor beta chains below, sequenced in a study of OX40 agonist ivuxolimab in advanced cancers. Measured with immunoSEQ multiplex PCR; TCRdb has only the in-frame clones, and not every one. The data hold roughly 89,000 clones, with around 90% observed a single time. Source: CD4+ or CD8+ T cells sorted from blood, taken in a trial of the OX40 agonist ivuxolimab. These TCRs come from an adult with an advanced solid tumor such as melanoma, head and neck, liver or kidney cancer.

The chain uses TRBV6-1 and TRBJ2-5; 7 positions agree with TRBD2. Germline CDR1 and CDR2: MNHNS and SASEGT. After removal of 4 bases from V and 2 bases from J, the junction contained 7 bases not matched to a gene. The CDR3 loop spans 15 amino acids. The chain's CDR3 is CASSVGPGGQETQYF. In nucleotides, the CDR3 is TGTGCCAGCAGTGTGGGGCCCGGGGGGCAAGAGACCCAGTACTTC.

The rearrangement uses TRBV11-2 and TRBJ2-7, with 8 bases aligning to TRBD1. From germline, CDR1 is SGHAT and CDR2 FQNNGV. The CDR3 is 14 residues long. V was pared by 5 bases and J by 2 bases, with 5 bases of the junction left unmatched. The CDR3 bases are TGTGCCAGCAGCCAGGGGGCCAGCACCTACGAGCAGTACTTC. Residues: CASSQGASTYEQYF.

This chain links TRBV9 with TRBJ2-1, with 11 bases lining up with TRBD2. Germline CDR1 reads SGDLS; CDR2 reads YYNGEE. V lost 4 bases and J lost 8; bases outside the gene matches: 11. The CDR3 loop spans 16 amino acids. CDR3 region: CASSPTSGRSNYEQFF. CDR3 DNA sequence: TGTGCCAGCAGCCCAACTAGCGGGAGAAGTAATTATGAGCAGTTCTTC.

This clone appeared once. J is TRBJ1-2 and V is TRBV10-3, with D maybe TRBD1 (5 bases). Germline V gives CDR1 ENHRY, CDR2 SYGVKD. The CDR3 runs to 14 residues. With 3 bases removed from V and 3 bases from J, the gap between germline ends came to 11 bases. The CDR3 DNA reads as TGTGCCATCAGTGAAGGCAGGGAAGACTATGGCTACACCTTC. Its protein is CAISEGREDYGYTF.

The gene calls are TRBV6-5 and TRBJ1-2; a weak D match, TRBD1 (6 bases). This CDR3 has 15 residues. Trimming stripped 8 bases from V and 8 bases from J, with 24 bases between. CDR1 is MNHEY, CDR2 SVGAGI, per germline. CDR3 loop: CASHPGDYIGLGYTF. CDR3 in DNA: TGTGCCAGCCACCCAGGGGACTACATCGGGTTAGGCTACACCTTC.

The chain employs TRBV5-5 and TRBJ1-2; no firm D call. The ends were cut back, 4 bases at V and 4 bases at J, with 23 bases in the middle. The CDR3 has 17 amino acids. From germline, CDR1 is SGHKS and CDR2 YYEKEE (reference sequence). The CDR3 protein is CASSPRGGTSPSYGYTF. As DNA, the CDR3 is TGTGCCAGCAGCCCGCGGGGTGGCACGAGTCCTAGCTATGGCTACACCTTC.

The V gene is TRBV28, the J gene TRBJ2-2, with D possibly TRBD2 on 5 matching bases. Trimming stripped 6 bases from V and 6 bases from J, with 17 bases between. Germline loops: CDR1 MDHEN, CDR2 SYDVKM. The CDR3 is 15 amino acids. The CDR3 loop reads CASRLWRIVPGELFF. CDR3 DNA sequence: TGTGCCAGCAGGCTATGGAGGATTGTGCCCGGGGAGCTGTTTTTT.

The V and J genes are TRBV4-2 and TRBJ2-1; perhaps TRBD1 as D (6 bases). The CDR3 runs to 14 residues. Per the germline V gene, CDR1 is LGHNA and CDR2 is YNFKEQ. Trimming removed 4 bases at V and 2 bases at J, with 9 bases between. CDR3 residues: CASSPRQAYNEQFF. In nucleotides, the CDR3 is TGTGCCAGCAGCCCCCGACAGGCCTACAATGAGCAGTTCTTC.

The chain has TRBV5-5 and TRBJ2-5; TRBD1 might be the D (6 bases). V was cut by 4 bases and J by 1 base, with 17 bases left in between. The CDR3 is 16 amino acids. Germline assignment: CDR1 SGHKS and CDR2 YYEKEE (reference sequence). CDR3 sequence (DNA): TGTGCCAGCAGCCGAACAGGGTCCTCAAGCCAAGAGACCCAGTACTTC. Translated, it gives CASSRTGSSSQETQYF.

V and J are TRBV7-9 and TRBJ2-3, with D perhaps matching TRBD1 (5 bases). Germline values: CDR1 SEHNR, CDR2 FQNEAQ (reference sequence). The CDR3 totals 12 residues. CDR3 residues: CVAGQVGDTQYF. The CDR3 DNA follows: TGTGTCGCAGGGCAGGTGGGAGATACGCAGTATTTT.

The gene calls are TRBV6-1 and TRBJ2-2, with D unclear. V was pared by 4 bases and J by 0 bases, with 9 bases between. The germline V gene encodes CDR1 MNHNS and CDR2 SASEGT. CDR3 size: 15 residues. In nucleotides, the CDR3 is TGTGCCAGCAGTGGGAGAACCGCGAACACCGGGGAGCTGTTTTTT. It encodes CASSGRTANTGELFF.

The genes are TRBV4-1 and TRBJ2-1; tentative D call: TRBD1 (9 bases). The CDR3 has 18 residues. V was clipped by 3 bases and J by 7 bases, with 25 bases between them. Germline V gives CDR1 MGHRA, CDR2 YSYEKL. Here the CDR3 DNA reads TGCGCCAGCAGCCACCGGGACAGGGCCGGGACTAGTCTTAATGAGCAGTTCTTC. It encodes CASSHRDRAGTSLNEQFF.

CDR3 sequence: CASSTPSGETDTQYF. Written as DNA, the CDR3 is TGTGCCAGCAGCACCCCCTCAGGGGAGACAGATACGCAGTATTTT. V and J are TRBV5-4 and TRBJ2-3; tentative D call: TRBD1 (6 bases). The CDR3 contains 15 residues. Germline V gene data show CDR1 as SGHNT and CDR2 as YYREEE (reference sequence). With 4 bases removed from V and 3 bases from J, the gap between germline ends came to 15 bases.

The CDR3 coding sequence is TGTGCCAGCAGTTCCGGACAGGCCCCAGAGACCCAGTACTTC. Its protein product is CASSSGQAPETQYF. The rearrangement uses TRBV6-6 and TRBJ2-5; 7 nucleotides match TRBD1. Germline assignment: CDR1 MNHNY and CDR2 SVGAGI (reference sequence). This CDR3 region has 14 residues. V trimming: 4 bases; J trimming: 4 bases; junction bases outside the gene matches: 6.

The chain links TRBV7-9 to TRBJ2-7; the match to TRBD2 covers 10 bases. CDR1 and CDR2 from the germline V gene are SEHNR and FQNEAQ (reference sequence). The CDR3 loop spans 15 amino acids. The V segment lost 5 bases and the J segment 2 bases; nucleotides outside the gene matches: 6. The CDR3 region has the DNA TGTGCCAGCAGCCAAGCGGGAGGGCCGACCTACGAGCAGTACTTC. Its protein is CASSQAGGPTYEQYF. Variable domain in full (rest from reference TRBV7-9 and TRBJ2-7): DTGVSQNPRHKITKRGQNVTFRCDPISEHNRLYWYRQTLGQGPEFLTYFQNEAQLEKSRLLSDRFSAERPKGSFSTLEIQRTEQGDSAMYLCASSQAGGPTYEQYFGPGTRLTVT.

The gene calls are TRBV7-3 and TRBJ2-1; D perhaps matches TRBD2 (6 bases). The germline CDR1 and CDR2 sequences are SGHTA and FQGTGA. Trimming cost V 5 bases and J 7 bases, with 24 bases left between them. This CDR3 is 17 amino acids long. CDR3 in amino acids: CASSPPFLPGEGNEQFF. The CDR3 nucleotides are TGTGCCAGCAGCCCACCCTTCTTGCCGGGAGAGGGTAATGAGCAGTTCTTC.

The V and J genes are TRBV19 and TRBJ1-2, with D possibly TRBD1 on 5 matching bases. Germline values: CDR1 LNHDA, CDR2 SQIVND (reference sequence). The V gene lost 6 bases and the J gene lost 0 bases, with 8 bases spanning the gap. This CDR3 region has 13 residues. In nucleotides, the CDR3 is TGTGCCAGTAGCCAGGGACCTAACTATGGCTACACCTTC. This sequence encodes CASSQGPNYGYTF.

The J gene is TRBJ1-1, the V gene TRBV10-2; D is possibly TRBD1 (5 bases). Germline CDR1 is WSHSY and CDR2 is SAAADI. Trimming left V 6 bases short and J 10 bases short, with 21 bases between. The CDR3 length is 14 residues. CDR3 sequence reads: CASRPAGGPTSAFF. In DNA form, the CDR3 reads TGCGCCAGCAGACCTGCGGGGGGACCAACTTCAGCTTTCTTT.

A few counts support this clone. The gene calls are TRBV27 and TRBJ1-2; weak D call: TRBD1 (6 bases). V was trimmed by 5 bases and J by 2 bases, leaving 15 bases between them. Germline-derived CDR1 and CDR2 are MNHEY and SMNVEV (reference sequence). This CDR3 region has 15 residues. The CDR3 region is CASSPTPTGNYGYTF. CDR3 nucleotide sequence: TGTGCCAGCAGTCCCACCCCCACAGGGAACTATGGCTACACCTTC.

V gene TRBV9 combines with J gene TRBJ2-2; D might be TRBD2 (5 bases). The V gene's germline CDR1 is SGDLS and CDR2 YYNGEE. The CDR3 contains 15 residues. V lost 4 bases, J lost 1 base, and 11 bases lay in between. CDR3 DNA sequence: TGTGCCAGCAGCTCCGGACTCCTGAACACCGGGGAGCTGTTTTTT. As protein: CASSSGLLNTGELFF.

The gene calls are TRBV10-1 and TRBJ1-2, with a tentative D call TRBD1 (5 bases). Germline V gene sequence: CDR1 WNHNN, CDR2 SYGVQD (reference sequence). V lost 2 bases and J lost 0, with 19 bases in between. The CDR3 spans 18 residues. In DNA form, the CDR3 reads TGCGCCAGCAGTGAGCCATTTACAGGTCAGAACCCTAACTATGGCTACACCTTC. Its translation: CASSEPFTGQNPNYGYTF.

The V gene is TRBV7-8, the J gene TRBJ2-1, with D possibly being TRBD1 (6 bases). The V gene lost 2 bases and the J gene lost 8 bases, with 13 bases spanning the gap. Germline lookup yields CDR1 SGHVS and CDR2 FQNEAQ. The CDR3 has 14 amino acids. The CDR3 region is CASSLWTATDEQFF. The CDR3 DNA reads TGTGCCAGCAGCTTATGGACAGCCACCGATGAGCAGTTCTTC.

The chain has TRBV18 and TRBJ2-5; D possibly corresponds to TRBD1 (6 bases). The germline V and J ends were trimmed by 4 bases and 0 bases, with 9 bases remaining between them. Germline CDR1 is KGHSH and CDR2 is LQKENI. This CDR3 is built from 14 residues. CDR3 amino acids: CASSQGQNQETQYF. The CDR3 coding sequence is TGTGCCAGCTCACAAGGACAGAACCAAGAGACCCAGTACTTC.

The gene calls are TRBV7-9 and TRBJ2-7; D is tentatively TRBD1 or TRBD2 (5 bases each). Trimming stripped 6 bases from V and 1 base from J, with 13 bases between. In germline, CDR1 is SEHNR, CDR2 FQNEAQ (reference sequence). The CDR3 loop spans 14 amino acids. The DNA for the CDR3 is TGTGCCAGCAGAACAGACAGACTATCCTACGAGCAGTACTTC. This encodes CASRTDRLSYEQYF.

This clone showed up just once. The chain recombines TRBV7-2 with TRBJ2-5; 10 nucleotides align to TRBD2. Trimming removed 1 base from V and 5 bases from J; junction bases left unmatched: 13. Germline V CDR1 and CDR2: SGHTA, FQGNSA. This CDR3 has 18 residues. The CDR3 DNA reads as TGTGCCAGCAGCTTAGGGATCACTAGCGGGGTGGGGATGGAGACCCAGTACTTC. Its translation: CASSLGITSGVGMETQYF.

The V call is TRBV7-9, the J call TRBJ2-3; no clear D. The CDR3 totals 13 residues. Deletions cut 3 bases from V and 6 bases from J, with 10 bases between. The germline gives CDR1 SEHNR, CDR2 FQNEAQ (reference sequence). CDR3 DNA sequence: TGTGCCAGCAGCTTGCCCCCAGGTGATACGCAGTATTTT. Translated: CASSLPPGDTQYF.

The V call is TRBV4-3, the J call TRBJ2-7, with TRBD2 identical over 8 bases. Germline assignment: CDR1 LGHNA and CDR2 YSLEER. The CDR3 runs to 15 residues. The junction had 8 bases not matched to a gene; V was cut back by 3 bases and J by 4 bases. The CDR3 protein is CASSQDPGLVYEQYF. CDR3 DNA sequence: TGCGCCAGCAGCCAGGACCCGGGACTAGTTTACGAGCAGTACTTC.